The 30 T cell receptor beta chains listed next were all sequenced from one sample in a study of T-cell memory formation after mild COVID-19. TCRdb re-analysed the 5' RACE reads in MiXCR, keeping a single row per CDR3 protein. Counted here are just under 350,000 distinct CDR3 sequences, over 10% occurring once; the ten biggest clones make up about 20%. Sequenced input: PBMCs or a T cell subset sorted from them (not recorded which). These receptor sequences come from a young man who had mild COVID-19 (a few samples of this study predate the infection). Cell type and time point are not known.

This clonotype occurred once. The chain carries TRBV4-2 and TRBJ2-2; 8 bases are a match to TRBD2. The germline V gene encodes CDR1 LGHNA and CDR2 YNFKEQ. V was pared by 4 bases and J by 5 bases, with 9 bases of the junction left unmatched. This CDR3 comprises 16 residues. Here the CDR3 DNA reads TGTGCCAGCAGCCGGGCCGGGGGGGCTTGGACCGGGGAGCTGTTTTTT. This sequence encodes CASSRAGGAWTGELFF.

The chain is built from TRBV11-2 and TRBJ2-2, with TRBD2 matching over 10 bases. Germline V gene data show CDR1 as SGHAT and CDR2 as FQNNGV. After removal of 5 bases from V and 4 bases from J, the junction contained 13 bases not matched to a gene. The CDR3 is 18 amino acids. The CDR3 coding sequence is TGTGCCAGCAGCACCCGCTCGGTAGCGGGGGGCAGCACCGGGGAGCTGTTTTTT. Protein product: CASSTRSVAGGSTGELFF.

Of note for this clonotype: A much larger clonotype is one base distant, so this may be a read error. This sequence joins TRBV5-1 and TRBJ1-1, with D hard to call. Germline values: CDR1 SGHRS, CDR2 YFSETQ. The CDR3 contains 13 residues. The ends were cut back, 1 base at V and 4 bases at J, with 8 bases in the middle. The CDR3 loop reads CASSLWVSTEAFF. The DNA of the CDR3 is TGCGCCAGCAGCTTGTGGGTGAGCACTGAAGCTTTCTTT.

This clonotype was seen a few times. Here the CDR3 reads CASSSSGYQETQYF. CDR3 sequence (DNA): TGTGCCAGCAGCTCTTCAGGGTACCAAGAGACCCAGTACTTC. J is TRBJ2-5 and V is TRBV11-2; TRBD1 might be the D (5 bases). The germline V gene encodes CDR1 SGHAT and CDR2 FQNNGV. Trimming left V 4 bases short and J 0 bases short, with 9 bases between. The CDR3 has 14 amino acids.

This clonotype was recorded a few times. The rearrangement links TRBV28 to TRBJ1-5; 7 bases are shared with TRBD1. The CDR3 has 14 amino acids. CDR1 and CDR2 (germline): MDHEN, SYDVKM. Trimming took 7 bases from V and 3 from J; bases not matched to a gene: 6. The CDR3 region is CASTEDRVNQPQHF. The CDR3 DNA reads as TGTGCCAGCACCGAAGACAGGGTCAATCAGCCCCAGCATTTT.

The V call is TRBV5-1, the J call TRBJ2-7; no clear D gene. This CDR3 is 13 amino acids long. V lost 1 base and J 2 bases, leaving 7 bases between the germline ends. CDR1 and CDR2 from the germline V gene are SGHRS and YFSETQ. The CDR3 region is CASSLYRTYEQYF. The CDR3 coding sequence is TGCGCCAGCAGCTTGTATCGGACCTACGAGCAGTACTTC.

V gene TRBV7-8 combines with J gene TRBJ2-1; D perhaps matches TRBD2 (6 bases). The germline gives CDR1 SGHVS, CDR2 FQNEAQ. This CDR3 spans 16 amino acids. V lost 5 bases to trimming and J lost 0 bases, with 14 bases between them. The CDR3 here is CASSTHAGSSYNEQFF. The CDR3 DNA reads as TGTGCCAGCAGCACTCATGCGGGGAGCTCCTACAATGAGCAGTTCTTC.

The rearrangement links TRBV5-4 to TRBJ1-2; D is possibly TRBD1 (5 bases). Germline loops: CDR1 SGHNT, CDR2 YYREEE (reference sequence). V was pared by 0 bases and J by 8 bases, with 8 bases between. This CDR3 is built from 12 residues. As DNA, the CDR3 is TGTGCCAGCAGCTTGGGGGGCAACGGCTACACCTTC. Translating gives CASSLGGNGYTF.

This clonotype was detected only a few times. This chain uses TRBV7-2 with TRBJ2-3, with 12 bases lining up with TRBD2. This CDR3 contains 14 residues. Germline lookup yields CDR1 SGHTA and CDR2 FQGNSA. The V and J ends lost 7 bases and 5 bases, in that order; junction bases with no gene match: 4. This CDR3 is CASTLAGGLDTQYF. CDR3 sequence (DNA): TGTGCCAGCACCCTAGCGGGGGGGCTAGATACGCAGTATTTT.

The chain recombines TRBV7-2 with TRBJ1-2; 10 bases map to TRBD1. The CDR3 is 16 amino acids. With 5 bases clipped from V and 6 bases from J, the junction kept 12 bases outside the gene matches. The germline V gene has CDR1 SGHTA and CDR2 FQGNSA. CDR3 protein: CASSPRGQGNSNGYTF. DNA for the CDR3: TGTGCCAGCAGCCCGAGGGGACAGGGGAATTCAAATGGCTACACCTTC. The full variable domain, rest sourced from reference TRBV7-2 and TRBJ1-2, is GAGVSQSPSNKVTEKGKDVELRCDPISGHTALYWYRQSLGQGLEFLIYFQGNSAPDKSGLPSDRFSAERTGGSVSTLTIQRTQQEDSAVYLCASSPRGQGNSNGYTFGSGTRLTVV.

The chain links TRBV20-1 to TRBJ1-1; D is perhaps TRBD1 (6 bases). CDR3 size: 15 residues. From germline, CDR1 is DFQATT and CDR2 SNEGSKA (reference sequence). V lost 3 bases, J lost 4 bases, and 18 bases lay in between. The CDR3 here is CSARGQMDGGTEAFF. The CDR3 coding sequence is TGCAGTGCTAGGGGACAAATGGATGGGGGCACTGAAGCTTTCTTT.

The chain has TRBV20-1 and TRBJ2-4; D not resolved. V gave up 3 bases and J gave up 0 bases, with 9 bases separating them. The CDR3 loop spans 14 amino acids. Germline V lookup: CDR1 DFQATT, CDR2 SNEGSKA (reference sequence). In nucleotides, the CDR3 is TGCAGTGCTAGTTGGGCGGTAGCCAAAAACATTCAGTACTTC. The encoded protein is CSASWAVAKNIQYF.

This clonotype occurred a few times. The chain employs TRBV28 and TRBJ1-5; maybe TRBD1 (5 bases). In germline, CDR1 is MDHEN, CDR2 SYDVKM. The CDR3 contains 13 residues. Trimming stripped 8 bases from V and 4 bases from J, with 12 bases between. CDR3 nucleotides: TGTGCCAGCCACTCGAGGGGTAATCAGCCCCAGCATTTT. It yields the protein CASHSRGNQPQHF.

The J gene is TRBJ1-6, the V gene TRBV12-3 or TRBV12-4; D unclear. V gave up 3 bases and J gave up 7 bases, with 7 bases separating them. The CDR3 contains 13 residues. The CDR3 nucleotides are TGTGCCAGCAGTTTCTTGCAAAATTCACCCCTCCACTTT. This translates into CASSFLQNSPLHF.

The V and J genes are TRBV7-9 and TRBJ1-1; D call uncertain. V lost 5 bases and J 11 bases, leaving 12 bases between the germline ends. The CDR3 sequence is 11 residues long. The germline CDR1 and CDR2 sequences are SEHNR and FQNEAQ (reference sequence). The CDR3 sequence: CASSPRIGAFF. In nucleotides, the CDR3 is TGTGCCAGCAGCCCTAGGATCGGGGCTTTCTTT.

This clonotype has only a few counts. The chain recombines TRBV6-4 with TRBJ2-4; D possibly corresponds to TRBD2 (6 bases). V shed 2 bases and J shed 9 bases, with 11 bases lying between them. This CDR3 spans 13 amino acids. Germline CDR1 MRHNA, CDR2 SNTAGT. The DNA for the CDR3 is TGTGCCAGCAGTGACGGACTATTGGGCATTCAGTACTTC. It encodes CASSDGLLGIQYF.

This clonotype was observed a handful of times. The chain combines TRBV5-1 with TRBJ2-2; D perhaps matches TRBD2 (6 bases). Germline V gene lookup returns CDR1 SGHRS and CDR2 YFSETQ. This CDR3 contains 14 residues. Trimming shortened V by 7 bases and J by 0 bases, and 10 bases separated the two germline ends. This CDR3 reads CASAGLSNTGELFF. DNA for the CDR3: TGCGCCAGCGCTGGACTATCGAACACCGGGGAGCTGTTTTTT.

This clonotype was seen a handful of times. This rearrangement joins TRBV7-9 to TRBJ1-2; D might be TRBD1 (5 bases). This CDR3 contains 15 residues. V was clipped by 11 bases and J by 2 bases, with 21 bases between them. Germline loops: CDR1 SEHNR, CDR2 FQNEAQ (reference sequence). The CDR3 reads CAAGGRGEWNYGYTF. The DNA for the CDR3 is TGTGCCGCGGGGGGAAGAGGAGAATGGAACTATGGCTACACCTTC.

This clonotype has at least ten counts. The V call is TRBV4-1, the J call TRBJ2-2; TRBD2 agrees at 8 bases. J lost 7 bases, V lost 1 base, and 14 bases had no gene match. CDR3 length equals 18 residues. Looked up from germline, CDR1 is MGHRA and CDR2 is YSYEKL. The CDR3 protein is CASSQAFRGGRASGELFF. CDR3 sequence (DNA): TGCGCCAGCAGCCAAGCCTTCCGGGGGGGCCGGGCAAGCGGGGAGCTGTTTTTT.

There are many counts of this clonotype. This chain uses TRBV6-6 with TRBJ2-7, with TRBD1 matching over 10 bases. The V and J ends lost 4 bases and 4 bases, in that order; junction bases with no gene match: 4. Germline CDR1 MNHNY, CDR2 SVGAGI (reference sequence). This CDR3 spans 14 amino acids. CDR3 sequence: CASSSPGQGYEQYV. The DNA for the CDR3 is TGTGCCAGCAGTTCACCGGGACAGGGGTACGAGCAGTACGTC.

The rearrangement uses TRBV7-9 and TRBJ2-5; D ambiguous. The CDR3 loop spans 16 amino acids. Germline-derived CDR1 and CDR2 are SEHNR and FQNEAQ (reference sequence). The V and J ends lost 2 bases and 5 bases respectively, with 18 bases between them. CDR3 nucleotide sequence: TGTGCCAGCAGCTTACAACGCTCCAGGACGGTTGAGACCCAGTACTTC. It yields the protein CASSLQRSRTVETQYF.

CDR3 loop: CASRLTGGTEAFF. The CDR3, as DNA: TGTGCCAGCAGGTTGACAGGGGGCACTGAAGCTTTCTTT. The rearrangement links TRBV12-3 or TRBV12-4 to TRBJ1-1, with TRBD1 matching 9 bases. With V trimmed by 6 bases and J by 4 bases, 3 bases remained unmatched. This CDR3 contains 13 residues.

This clonotype was picked up a small number of times. This rearrangement joins TRBV5-1 to TRBJ1-1; 10 nucleotides align to TRBD1. Germline values: CDR1 SGHRS, CDR2 YFSETQ. Trimming at V came to 0 bases and at J to 7 bases, leaving 3 bases not matched to a gene. This CDR3 comprises 14 residues. The CDR3 region is CASSLVGQGDEAFF. CDR3 nucleotides: TGCGCCAGCAGCTTGGTAGGACAGGGGGATGAAGCTTTCTTT.

This chain joins TRBV6-2 or TRBV6-3 and TRBJ2-7; D might be TRBD2 (7 bases). This CDR3 has 12 amino acids. V was pared by 5 bases and J by 7 bases, with 12 bases between. Germline V gives CDR1 MNHEY, CDR2 SVGEGT. The CDR3 here is CASSPGGQEQYV. DNA of the CDR3: TGTGCCAGCAGTCCGGGGGGCCAAGAGCAGTACGTC.

This clonotype was counted ten times or more. The chain uses TRBV6-1 and TRBJ2-5; D may be TRBD1 or TRBD2 (6 bases each). The CDR3 consists of 16 residues. Germline CDR1 and CDR2: MNHNS and SASEGT. Trimming left V 3 bases short and J 2 bases short, with 16 bases between. The CDR3 DNA follows: TGTGCCAGCAGTGATCCGGGGCAGGGGAGGCAAGAGACCCAGTACTTC. Translated, it gives CASSDPGQGRQETQYF.

V is TRBV3-1 and J is TRBJ1-1; D call uncertain. Looked up from germline, CDR1 is LGHDT and CDR2 is YNNKEL (reference sequence). This CDR3 comprises 15 residues. V dropped 2 bases and J dropped 0 bases, with 10 bases sitting between them. The CDR3 bases are TGTGCCAGCAGCCAAAGCGGGAGTTTGAACACTGAAGCTTTCTTT. The encoded protein is CASSQSGSLNTEAFF.

V usage is TRBV20-1 and J usage is TRBJ2-7, with a tentative D call TRBD1 (6 bases). The CDR3 contains 13 residues. V lost 2 bases, J lost 3 bases, and 11 bases lay in between. Germline lookup yields CDR1 DFQATT and CDR2 SNEGSKA (reference sequence). As DNA, the CDR3 is TGCAGTGCTAGAAACCCCAGGGGCTACGAGCAGTACGTC. It yields the protein CSARNPRGYEQYV.

This clonotype was counted ten times or more. The chain recombines TRBV5-1 with TRBJ2-2; maybe TRBD2 (5 bases). Germline V gene sequence: CDR1 SGHRS, CDR2 YFSETQ. Trimming left V 1 base short and J 6 bases short, with 13 bases between. This CDR3 has 15 residues. CDR3 sequence: CASSLFSNGAGELFF. CDR3 coding DNA: TGCGCCAGCAGCTTGTTCTCAAACGGGGCCGGGGAGCTGTTTTTT.

This clonotype was found a few times. This rearrangement joins TRBV14 to TRBJ2-5; D is perhaps TRBD2 (5 bases). V gave up 2 bases and J gave up 5 bases, with 12 bases separating them. Per the germline V gene, CDR1 is SGHDN and CDR2 is FVKESK. This CDR3 comprises 14 residues. CDR3 DNA sequence: TGTGCCAGCAGCCAAACTAGTTCGTGGGAGACCCAGTACTTC. Amino acids: CASSQTSSWETQYF.

The CDR3 loop is CASSPRRLGQETQYF. DNA for the CDR3: TGCGCCAGCAGCCCAAGACGGTTGGGGCAAGAGACCCAGTACTTC. The rearrangement uses TRBV5-1 and TRBJ2-5; D is undetermined. The CDR3 covers 15 residues. With 4 bases removed from V and 2 bases from J, the gap between germline ends came to 15 bases. CDR1 and CDR2 from the germline V gene are SGHRS and YFSETQ.